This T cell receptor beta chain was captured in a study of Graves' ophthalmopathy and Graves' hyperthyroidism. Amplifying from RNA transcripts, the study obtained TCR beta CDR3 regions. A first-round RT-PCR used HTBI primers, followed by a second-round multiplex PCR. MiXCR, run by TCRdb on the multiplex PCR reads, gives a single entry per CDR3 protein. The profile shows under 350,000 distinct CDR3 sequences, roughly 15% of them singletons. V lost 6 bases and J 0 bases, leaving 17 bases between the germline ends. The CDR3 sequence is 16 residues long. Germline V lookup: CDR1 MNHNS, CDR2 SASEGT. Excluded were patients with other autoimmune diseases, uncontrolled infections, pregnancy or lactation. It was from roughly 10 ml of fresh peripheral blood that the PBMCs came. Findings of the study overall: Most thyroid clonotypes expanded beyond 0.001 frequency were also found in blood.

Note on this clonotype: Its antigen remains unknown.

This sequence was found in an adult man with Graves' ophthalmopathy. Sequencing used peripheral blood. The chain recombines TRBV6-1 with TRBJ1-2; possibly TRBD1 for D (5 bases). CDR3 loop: CASRSRDGTANYGYTF. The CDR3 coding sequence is TGTGCCAGCAGAAGCCGGGACGGAACAGCTAACTATGGCTACACCTTC.